One and the same sample provided the 6 T cell receptor delta chains below, sequenced in a study of Vδ1+ human thymocytes. Points from the study as a whole: In the thymus, TRG and TRD repertoires looked highly polyclonal with Gaussian CDR3 lengths.

For these receptors, no antigen is known. Extracted RNA was reverse transcribed into cDNA. Pooled V-gene forward primers with one constant-region reverse primer generated the CDR3 amplicons by multiplex PCR. TCRdb fed the multiplex PCR reads into CATT to redo clone calling. The table records about 58,000 delta-chain clones, over 12% of them present only once. The sequencing input was Vdelta1+ gamma-delta thymocytes from the thymus. Subset indicated: FACS-sorted CD3+ TCRalphabeta- TCRVdelta1+ TCRVdelta2- thymocytes. These receptors originate from a girl under two years old who had congenital heart surgery.

The V call is TRDV1, the J call TRDJ1; 9 positions agree with TRDD2. Trimming removed 4 bases from V and 0 bases from J; junction bases left unmatched: 24. The CDR3 runs 22 residues. CDR1 and CDR2 from the germline V gene are TSWWSYY and QGS. Here the CDR3 DNA reads TGTGCTCTTGGGGTCGCGGCCTTCCTACGTCTGGGGAAAAGCGAGTACACCGATAAACTCATCTTT. Translating gives CALGVAAFLRLGKSEYTDKLIF.

This clone was seen a few times. The rearrangement uses TRDV1 and TRDJ1; 8 positions match TRDD3. The CDR3 is 16 residues long. Germline V gene sequence: CDR1 TSWWSYY, CDR2 QGS. Germline trimming cut 3 bases from V and 0 bases from J; bases unmatched to any gene: 6. The CDR3 loop reads CALGEGLGVYTDKLIF. CDR3 bases: TGTGCTCTTGGGGAGGGACTGGGGGTATACACCGATAAACTCATCTTT.

This chain joins TRDV1 and TRDJ1; D ambiguous. V lost 5 bases and J lost 1, with 26 bases in between. The CDR3 runs to 19 residues. The germline CDR1 and CDR2 sequences are TSWWSYY and QGS. The CDR3 sequence: CALGLCQLRGPGLTDKLIF. For the CDR3, the DNA is TGTGCTCTTGGGCTATGTCAATTACGGGGTCCCGGGCTCACCGATAAACTCATCTTT.

The chain has TRDV1 and TRDJ1; TRDD3 aligns across 13 bases. The CDR3 spans 22 residues. The germline CDR1 and CDR2 sequences are TSWWSYY and QGS. With V trimmed by 0 bases and J by 0 bases, 16 bases remained unmatched. The CDR3 region has the DNA TGTGCTCTTGGGGAACTTCCCAGTGCCTCGACTGGGGGATACGGTCACACCGATAAACTCATCTTT. This translates into CALGELPSASTGGYGHTDKLIF.

The chain uses TRDV1 and TRDJ1; D is undetermined. This CDR3 is 14 amino acids long. The germline V and J ends were trimmed by 4 bases and 6 bases, with 15 bases remaining between them. Germline assignment: CDR1 TSWWSYY and CDR2 QGS. The CDR3 DNA reads TGTGCTCTTGGGGCCCCCCGACCAAGCTATAAACTCATCTTT. Translated, it gives CALGAPRPSYKLIF.

This clone turned up a few times. This chain links TRDV1 with TRDJ1, with 13 bases aligning to TRDD3. Germline lookup yields CDR1 TSWWSYY and CDR2 QGS. Losses at the gene ends were 0 bases for V and 1 base for J; bases not matched to a gene: 8. CDR3 size: 19 residues. CDR3 in DNA: TGTGCTCTTGGGGAACTTCCCCGTACTGGGGGATACGGCACCGATAAACTCATCTTT. Translating gives CALGELPRTGGYGTDKLIF.